The T cell receptor (beta chain) under discussion was sequenced for a study of blood T cell repertoires in COVID-19 (dated by TCRdb to 2019 to 2021). About the investigation overall: The collaborator samples originated in the United States, Italy and Spain and spanned the acute and convalescent phases of COVID-19. Samples were obtained from the ongoing ImmuneRACE study (first 160 participants) and from 950 to 1,500 subjects provided by 6 global collaborators. The sample metadata nearly always contained a de-identified subject ID, COVID-19 status, age in years and sex. Where available, HLA class I and class II types were taken from metadata supplied by the sample provider and were not determined by assay-based typing. Subjects who had been exposed to COVID-19, were actively infected with it, or had recovered from it provided the deeply sampled blood TCRbeta repertoires that made up the dataset. The repertoires were released in a freely available public database meant as a resource for research on the immune response to SARS-CoV-2. The material from the prospective study consisted of cDNA or gDNA derived from T cells, B-cell-depleted T cells, or PBMCs.

The paper as a whole reports these results and caveats: How much clinical and demographic metadata was included differed by source and by participant, and the metadata was provided uncurated.

On this clone: Its antigen is unknown. Per-base quality was not reported, and no clone a single base away is much larger than it.

Each collaborating institution followed its own protocols to collect whole blood in K2EDTA tubes. For TCRbeta analysis, collaborators shipped samples in one of three forms: frozen whole blood, isolated PBMCs, or DNA extracted from either of those sample types. TCRbeta CDR3 regions were amplified from genomic DNA by means of the immunoSEQ Assay, a bias-controlled multiplex PCR. In the original analysis: Nucleated cell counts per sample were estimated from amplification of reference gene primers within the assay. To quantify the absolute abundance of each unique TCRbeta CDR3 rearrangement, sequence reads were collapsed and filtered. For each sample, productive Simpson clonality was calculated as the square root of Simpson's diversity index over productive rearrangements. The clones in this table, taken by TCRdb from immuneACCESS, are in-frame only. Not every clone is retained; where verified, under half of the shortfall comes from an unresolved V gene, and the cause of the rest is unknown. That table supplies the V and J calls and clone size; D and trimming were determined from the DNA. Across this sample there are tens of thousands of clones, with roughly 80% seen only once. The leading ten clones occupy approximately 12% of the sample.

The CDR3 runs 13 amino acids, cysteine and phenylalanine included. The CDR3 DNA has 39 bases and is translated from base 1. As encoded in the germline V gene (reference sequence), CDR1 is LGHDT while CDR2 is YNNKEL. V drops 3 bases and J drops 4 bases, leaving 9 bases in between. The sample taken for sequencing was peripheral blood. Here the chain combines TRBV3-1 (or the pseudogene TRBV3-2) and TRBJ2-5; the best D guess is TRBD2, with 5 bases matching. The receptor was isolated from a human donor in a cohort sampled during active COVID-19. The CDR3 corresponds to CASSQRERETQYF. The DNA is as follows: TGTGCCAGCAGCCAGAGGGAGCGAGAGACCCAGTACTTC.